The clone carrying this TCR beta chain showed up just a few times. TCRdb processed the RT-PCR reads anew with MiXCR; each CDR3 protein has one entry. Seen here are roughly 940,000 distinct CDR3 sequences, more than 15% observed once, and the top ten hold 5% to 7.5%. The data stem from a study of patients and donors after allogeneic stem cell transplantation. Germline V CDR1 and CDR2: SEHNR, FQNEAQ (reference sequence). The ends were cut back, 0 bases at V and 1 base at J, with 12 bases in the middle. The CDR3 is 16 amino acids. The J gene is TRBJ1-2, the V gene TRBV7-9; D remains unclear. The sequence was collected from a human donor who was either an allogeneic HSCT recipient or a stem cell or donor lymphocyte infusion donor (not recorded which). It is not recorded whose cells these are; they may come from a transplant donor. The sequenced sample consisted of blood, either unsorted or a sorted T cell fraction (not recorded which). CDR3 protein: CASSLALYRLNYGYTF. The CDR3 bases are TGTGCCAGCAGCTTAGCGCTCTACCGGCTTAACTATGGCTACACCTTC.